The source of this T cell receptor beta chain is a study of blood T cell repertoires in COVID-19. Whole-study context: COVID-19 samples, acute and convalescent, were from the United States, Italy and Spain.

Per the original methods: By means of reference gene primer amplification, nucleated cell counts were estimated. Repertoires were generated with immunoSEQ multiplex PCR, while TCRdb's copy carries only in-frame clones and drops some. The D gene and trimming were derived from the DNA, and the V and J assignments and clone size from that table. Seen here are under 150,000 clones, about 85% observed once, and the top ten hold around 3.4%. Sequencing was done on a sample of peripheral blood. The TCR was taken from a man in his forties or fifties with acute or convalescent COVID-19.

The CDR3 DNA follows: TGTGCCAGCAGTTCCCGGACAGGGATGGGTGGCTACACCTTC. Its protein product is CASSSRTGMGGYTF. The rearrangement links TRBV6-2 or TRBV6-3 to TRBJ1-2, with 8 bases identical to TRBD1. Germline values: CDR1 MNHEY, CDR2 SVGEGT. V shed 4 bases and J 7 bases; nucleotides not matched to a gene: 8. There are 14 residues in the CDR3.